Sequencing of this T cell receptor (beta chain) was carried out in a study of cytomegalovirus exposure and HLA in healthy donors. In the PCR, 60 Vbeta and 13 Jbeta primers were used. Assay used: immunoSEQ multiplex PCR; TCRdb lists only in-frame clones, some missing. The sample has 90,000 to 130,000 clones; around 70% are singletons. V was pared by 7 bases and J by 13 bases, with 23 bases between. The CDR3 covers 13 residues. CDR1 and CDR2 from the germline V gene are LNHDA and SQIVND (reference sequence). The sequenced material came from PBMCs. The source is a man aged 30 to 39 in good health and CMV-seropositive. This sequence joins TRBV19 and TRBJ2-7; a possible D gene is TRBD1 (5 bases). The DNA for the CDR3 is TGTGCCAGTACCGGCCCGAACAGGAGCCTACCCTACTTC. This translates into CASTGPNRSLPYF.